This TCR beta chain emerged from a study of T cells in Graves' hyperthyroidism and ophthalmopathy (dated by TCRdb to about 2019). Study-wide context: Peripheral blood was collected at initial diagnosis, before any treatment. An independent validation cohort of 18 to 20 hyperthyroidism patients and 17 patients who later progressed to ophthalmopathy tested prospective prediction of ophthalmopathy. To identify TCR V-J signatures that set the groups apart, the researchers used a discovery cohort of about a hundred patients, made up of roughly 40 with Graves' ophthalmopathy and about 60 with stable Graves' hyperthyroidism. For training and testing, the 100 or so patients in the discovery cohort were randomly divided in a 7:3 ratio. After sampling, hyperthyroidism patients received methimazole starting at 30 mg daily, and ophthalmopathy patients received high-dose intravenous methylprednisolone. The paper describes TCR Vbeta CDR3 sequencing of some 130 peripheral blood samples, made up of approximately 40 ophthalmopathy patients, 70 to 80 hyperthyroidism patients and some 17 progressor patients. Thyroid tissue and blood T-cell repertoires from about six Graves' hyperthyroidism patients were also compared in the study. Paper-wide results and their limitations: In validation, the model predicted progression to ophthalmopathy with roughly 70% sensitivity and approximately 74% specificity, a median of about six months before onset. Sample size was not statistically predetermined, and investigators were not blinded to group allocation. A model built on a 13 V-J signature distinguished ophthalmopathy from stable hyperthyroidism, reaching 87.88% sensitivity and about 81% specificity in cross-validation and 80%/75% in testing. Most expanded thyroid clonotypes (frequency above 0.001) were also detected in blood, a finding suggesting that blood repertoires may reflect thyroid immune responses.

The TCR beta CDR3 regions were amplified from RNA transcripts. The TCR CDR3 was subjected to a first round of RT-PCR using the HTBI primer set and the Qiagen OneStep RT-PCR kit. The libraries were constructed in a second round of multiplex PCR and then size-selected and purified. The libraries were sequenced on an Illumina HiSeq2000 using paired-end 100 bp reads. Under the source paper's analysis protocol: SOAPnuke was used to process the raw data, removing reads that contained adapters or uncalled bases, had a mean Phred below 15, or lacked an exact match to the constant primer or identifier. High-quality paired reads were merged using COPE v1.2.5, and each unique nucleotide sequence was defined as a clonotype. Clonotypes were aligned to IMGT TRBV, TRBD and TRBJ reference segments using MiTCR v1.1. The analysis was restricted to V-J combinations with a frequency above 0.0001, which together covered over 99% of the repertoires. A TCS score was defined as the ratio between F50 (clonal expansion) and ExV (chaos), using BLOSUM62-based TCRdist between CDR3 peptides within each V-J. Welch's t-statistics and random forest reduced fewer than 550 V-J features to about 12, which were used in a naive Bayes classifier (R e1071). The public sequencing data were trimmed at Q25 with fastp and processed into clonotypes with MiXCR by TCRdb, which kept only in-frame beta chains. Rows with a matching CDR3 protein are joined into one entry that keeps the most common DNA and genes. What appears here as the V and J calls and clone size reflects TCRdb's work, not the paper's. This sample holds roughly 350,000 distinct CDR3 sequences; about 15% were observed only once. Together, the top ten hold roughly a fifth of the sample.

Ophthalmopathy patients had moderately to severely active disease, with a Clinical Activity Score of 3 or more, a NOSPECS grade of 4 or more, and a disease duration of less than 3 months. Patients with uncontrolled infections, other autoimmune diseases, pregnancy or lactation were excluded. Diagnoses were based on clinical symptoms, serum thyroxine and TRAb, thyroid ultrasound and orbital computed tomography. PBMCs were separated from under 12 ml of fresh peripheral blood using Ficoll-Paque density gradient centrifugation. Total RNA was extracted with Trizol reagent, and quality was checked on an Agilent 2100 Bioanalyzer. The germline V gene sets CDR1 to SGHTA and CDR2 to FQGNSA. For this chain, trimming is 5 bases at the V end and 4 bases at the J end, and the number of junction bases without a gene match is 5. From the cysteine through the phenylalanine, the CDR3 covers 15 amino acids. The entry retains the CDR3 DNA only, 45 bases that are in frame from base 1.

For this clonotype: Its antigen is unknown. Base qualities are not at hand, and no much larger clone is one base apart.

The receptor comes from a woman aged 25 to 39 with Graves' ophthalmopathy. The chain joins TRBV7-2 to TRBJ2-2, with 9 bases in between that match TRBD2. Sequencing was carried out using blood. The nucleotide sequence reads as follows: TGTGCCAGCAGCATGGGACTAGCCATCACCGGGGAGCTGTTTTTT. Its protein reads: CASSMGLAITGELFF.